Listed below are T cell receptor beta chains from one sample, sequenced in a study of CD8+ T cells in alopecia areata. Measured with immunoSEQ multiplex PCR; TCRdb has only the in-frame clones, and not every one. The data hold under 250,000 clones, with more than 45% observed a single time. This specimen consisted of CD4+ T cells sorted from blood, obtained at week 0. These receptors were collected from a human donor with alopecia areata. Each CDR3 is given with its conserved first and last residue. D genes are given only for firm matches. The listing skips clone size in some rows; elsewhere it reads once, few, many or a size class.

d_call	v_call	j_call	clone_size	cdr3_nt	cdr3_aa
TRBD1	TRBV5-1	TRBJ1-4	.	TGCGCCAGCAGCCGAGCCGACAGGGAGAGCGTCGAAAAACTGTTTTTT	CASSRADRESVEKLFF
.	TRBV15	TRBJ2-2	.	TGTGCCACCAGCACCCGCTCAATTACAGGCGGTCCCGGGGAGCTGTTTTTT	CATSTRSITGGPGELFF
.	TRBV18	TRBJ2-3	.	TGTGCCAGCTCAGGCACAGGAGCAGATACGCAGTATTTT	CASSGTGADTQYF
.	TRBV19	TRBJ2-7	few	TGTGCCAGTAGTATAGCCAGAGGCTACGAGCAGTACTTC	CASSIARGYEQYF
.	TRBV6-5	TRBJ1-1	.	TGTGCCAGCAGTTACGTTCAGGGCGCGGGCACTGAAGCTTTCTTT	CASSYVQGAGTEAFF
TRBD2	TRBV7-2	TRBJ2-1	.	TGTGCCAGCAGCTTTACTAGCGGAGTCTACAATGAGCAGTTCTTC	CASSFTSGVYNEQFF
TRBD2	TRBV5-1	TRBJ2-7	.	TGCGCCAGCAGCCCGGGACTAGCGGCTACCTACGAGCAGTACTTC	CASSPGLAATYEQYF
.	TRBV30	TRBJ2-3	few	TGTGCCCACTCTTGGGGCGGGCCAGATACGCAGTATTTT	CAHSWGGPDTQYF
.	TRBV11-2	TRBJ2-7	.	TGTGCCAGCAGCTTAAGCAGGGACGAGCAGTACTTC	CASSLSRDEQYF
.	TRBV28	TRBJ2-5	.	TGTGCCAGCAGTCGTCGCCCGGACTGGGAGACCCAGTACTTC	CASSRRPDWETQYF
.	TRBV7-2	TRBJ2-1	few	TGTGCCAGCAGCTTAGTTTACAATGAGCAGTTCTTC	CASSLVYNEQFF
.	TRBV7-9	TRBJ1-6	few	TGTGCCAGCAGCCTCGGTACGGCAGGCTCACCCCTCCACTTT	CASSLGTAGSPLHF
.	TRBV30	TRBJ1-6	.	TGTGCCTGGAGTGTTGCAGGGCCATTTTCACCCCTCCACTTT	CAWSVAGPFSPLHF
.	TRBV11-2	TRBJ1-1	.	TGTGCCAGCAGCTTTACGCCCTTAATCATTAGGAACACTGAAGCTTTCTTT	CASSFTPLIIRNTEAFF
.	TRBV5-1	TRBJ2-1	.	TGCGCCAGCAGCTTGTTAGTACCCCAAGAACTAAATGAGCAGTTCTTC	CASSLLVPQELNEQFF
.	TRBV30	TRBJ2-6	.	TGTGCCTGGAGTTCGGGGGGCGCTCTCTCTGGGGCCAACGTCCTGACTTTC	CAWSSGGALSGANVLTF
.	TRBV2	TRBJ2-3	.	TGTGCCAGCAGTGAAAGGACAGACACAGATACGCAGTATTTT	CASSERTDTDTQYF
.	TRBV6-4	TRBJ1-3	.	TGTGCCACCCCCCGGGATGTGCCGGGGCACTCTGGAAACACCATATATTTT	CATPRDVPGHSGNTIYF
.	TRBV2	TRBJ1-1	.	TGTGCCAGCAGTGACAGGGTCAGAACTGAAGCTTTCTTT	CASSDRVRTEAFF
.	TRBV30	TRBJ2-4	few	TGTGCCTGGAGCGGACAGACCCTAGCCAAAAACATTCAGTACTTC	CAWSGQTLAKNIQYF
.	TRBV29-1	TRBJ2-1	few	TGCAGCGTTGAAGATTGGCAGTCTGAGCAGTTCTTC	CSVEDWQSEQFF
.	TRBV30	TRBJ2-7	.	TGTGCCTGGAGCCAAGGGACATCCGGATACGAGCAGTACTTC	CAWSQGTSGYEQYF
.	TRBV27	TRBJ2-1	few	TGTGCCAGCTCAAGAGCGGACTGGAATGAGCAGTTCTTC	CASSRADWNEQFF
TRBD1	TRBV10-3	TRBJ1-5	.	TGTGCCACCAGTGAGTTAACCCCGGGACAGTGGAGCAATCAGCCCCAGCATTTT	CATSELTPGQWSNQPQHF
.	TRBV7-8	TRBJ1-4	.	TGTGCCAGCAGCTTAGAAGTCGCGGGGGTCAATGAAAAACTGTTTTTT	CASSLEVAGVNEKLFF
TRBD1	TRBV5-4	TRBJ1-1	few	TGTGCCAGCAGCACCGGGACAGCAAGAATGAACACTGAAGCTTTCTTT	CASSTGTARMNTEAFF